The clone carrying this T cell receptor beta chain has only one observation. The sample belongs to a study of blood T cell repertoires in COVID-19. Study-wide context: The study drew acute and convalescent COVID-19 samples from the United States, Italy and Spain. PBMCs, B-cell-depleted T cells, or T cells were the source of the cDNA or gDNA that made up the material.

The Seattle patients joined while their infection was active and were tracked longitudinally afterward. Germline V gene sequence: CDR1 LNHDA, CDR2 SQIVND (reference sequence). Trimming stripped 0 bases from V and 8 bases from J, with 5 bases between. The CDR3 runs to 12 residues. Per the original data handling: Quantification of nucleated cells was approximated via reference gene primer amplification. The protocol was immunoSEQ multiplex PCR, while the TCRdb copy is restricted to in-frame clones and leaves out a portion. The D gene and trimming were derived from the DNA, and the V and J assignments and clone size from that table. The sample lists 100,000 to 150,000 clones; about 94% were seen once.

The TCR comes from a man aged 45-65 years with COVID-19, enrolled during active disease. Sequenced input: peripheral blood. The rearrangement joins TRBV19 to TRBJ2-4; D unclear. CDR3 DNA: TGTGCCAGTAGTATAGAGGCGGACATTCAGTACTTC. Its translation is CASSIEADIQYF.